Presented here are 20 T cell receptor beta chains from one specimen sequenced in a study of cytomegalovirus exposure and HLA in healthy donors. The PCR made use of 60 Vbeta and 13 Jbeta primers. Profiling relied on immunoSEQ multiplex PCR, and the TCRdb table lists in-frame clones only, not all of them. This sample has almost 200,000 clones; about 85% occur once, and the top ten carry about 0.36%. The sample consisted of PBMCs. The receptors here all came from a male donor in good health and CMV-seropositive.

For the CDR3, the DNA is TGTGCCAGCAGCTTCCGACAGGGAGGGAACACTGAAGCTTTCTTT. Its translation is CASSFRQGGNTEAFF. This chain uses TRBV11-2 with TRBJ1-1; 7 positions agree with TRBD1. Germline CDR1 and CDR2: SGHAT and FQNNGV. The CDR3 spans 15 residues. V was clipped by 3 bases and J by 1 base; unmatched bases: 5.

This rearrangement joins TRBV4-2 to TRBJ1-2; TRBD1 matches at 8 bases. Trimming at V came to 0 bases and at J to 5 bases, leaving 14 bases not matched to a gene. From germline, CDR1 is LGHNA and CDR2 YNFKEQ. The CDR3 spans 18 residues. Here the CDR3 DNA reads TGTGCCAGCAGCCAAGATCGGGCCCCTCGGGACAGGCCATATGGCTACACCTTC. Its protein is CASSQDRAPRDRPYGYTF.

The chain has TRBV5-6 and TRBJ2-2, with a weak D call TRBD1 (5 bases). The CDR3 is 15 amino acids. Trimming stripped 1 base from V and 7 bases from J, with 14 bases between. The germline gives CDR1 SGHDT, CDR2 YYEEEE. The CDR3 nucleotides read TGTGCCAGCAGCTTGCAGGGAATGGGTCTCGGGGAGCTGTTTTTT. Translating it yields CASSLQGMGLGELFF.

Remarks on this clone: At one end the junction does not follow the germline gene, possibly because of a read error. The chain carries TRBV5-8 and TRBJ1-1; D may be TRBD1 (5 bases). The CDR3 loop spans 14 amino acids. Germline values: CDR1 SGHTS, CDR2 YDEGEE. CDR3 protein: CTSSFSAGLLEAFF. CDR3 nucleotides: TGTACCAGCAGCTTCTCGGCGGGACTCCTGGAAGCTTTCTTT. Full variable domain (remainder filled in from reference TRBV5-8 and TRBJ1-1): EAGVTQSPTHLIKTRGQQATLRCSPISGHTSVYWYQQALGLGLQFLLWYDEGEERNRGNFPPRFSGRQFPNYSSELNVNALELEDSALYLCTSSFSAGLLEAFFGQGTRLTVV.

V is TRBV11-1 and J is TRBJ2-7; D might be TRBD1 (6 bases). This CDR3 has 14 amino acids. Germline values: CDR1 SGHAT, CDR2 FQDESV (reference sequence). V was cut by 5 bases and J by 7 bases, with 18 bases left in between. The CDR3 nucleotides read TGTGCCAGCAGCCCCTCAGGGTTAAGGGGGGAGCAGTACTTC. This translates into CASSPSGLRGEQYF.

The chain links TRBV5-1 to TRBJ2-3; D not resolved. Trimming stripped 4 bases from V and 2 bases from J, with 11 bases between. This CDR3 has 14 residues. Germline assignment: CDR1 SGHRS and CDR2 YFSETQ. This chain's CDR3 is CASSTRSYTDTQYF. In DNA form, the CDR3 reads TGCGCCAGCAGCACGCGTTCTTACACAGATACGCAGTATTTT.

V usage is TRBV9 and J usage is TRBJ1-2; D may be TRBD1 (5 bases). The V gene's germline CDR1 is SGDLS and CDR2 YYNGEE. V lost 0 bases and J 6 bases, leaving 9 bases between the germline ends. The CDR3 length is 13 residues. CDR3 loop: CASSVGQGDGYTF. Written as DNA, the CDR3 is TGTGCCAGCAGCGTAGGGCAGGGCGATGGCTACACCTTC.

The J gene is TRBJ2-7, the V gene TRBV19; D unresolved. This CDR3 region has 14 residues. Germline V CDR1 and CDR2: LNHDA, SQIVND (reference sequence). Trimming took off 3 bases at V and 0 bases at J, with 9 bases between the two ends. The DNA of the CDR3 is TGTGCCAGTAGTATGGCAGGCCTCTCCTACGAGCAGTACTTC. Translated: CASSMAGLSYEQYF. Filled out from reference TRBV19 and TRBJ2-7, the complete variable domain reads DGGITQSPKYLFRKEGQNVTLSCEQNLNHDAMYWYRQDPGQGLRLIYYSQIVNDFQKGDIAEGYSVSREKKESFPLTVTSAQKNPTAFYLCASSMAGLSYEQYFGPGTRLTVT.

This clone was seen a few times. The gene calls are TRBV19 and TRBJ2-4, with D maybe TRBD1 (6 bases). The CDR3 runs to 14 residues. Germline CDR1 is LNHDA and CDR2 is SQIVND (reference sequence). V lost 5 bases and J lost 2, with 10 bases in between. The CDR3 spells CASSHRESKNIQYF. The CDR3 DNA sequence: TGTGCCAGTAGTCACAGGGAATCCAAAAACATTCAGTACTTC.

The rearrangement joins TRBV9 to TRBJ2-5, with D possibly matching TRBD1 (5 bases). CDR1 and CDR2 (germline): SGDLS, YYNGEE. Trimming cost V 0 bases and J 4 bases, with 22 bases left between them. There are 18 residues in the CDR3. The CDR3 bases are TGTGCCAGCAGCGTAGGCCCCTCCCCGACAGCGATAGGAGAGACCCAGTACTTC. It yields the protein CASSVGPSPTAIGETQYF.

The chain is built from TRBV7-9 and TRBJ1-1; a possible D gene is TRBD1 (5 bases). Germline V CDR1 and CDR2: SEHNR, FQNEAQ (reference sequence). The V gene lost 2 bases and the J gene lost 0 bases, with 13 bases spanning the gap. The CDR3 runs to 16 residues. The CDR3 coding sequence is TGTGCCAGCAGCTTAAGCAGGGTGGATGTGAACACTGAAGCTTTCTTT. It encodes CASSLSRVDVNTEAFF.

The chain couples TRBV7-3 to TRBJ2-7; D is perhaps TRBD1 (6 bases). With 4 bases removed from V and 4 bases from J, the gap between germline ends came to 14 bases. CDR3 length: 14 residues. Per the germline V gene, CDR1 is SGHTA and CDR2 is FQGTGA. In DNA form, the CDR3 reads TGTGCCAGCAGCTGGGACCAGGGGCCTTACGAGCAGTACTTC. Its translation is CASSWDQGPYEQYF. The full variable domain, rest sourced from reference TRBV7-3 and TRBJ2-7, is GAGVSQTPSNKVTEKGKYVELRCDPISGHTALYWYRQSLGQGPEFLIYFQGTGAADDSGLPNDRFFAVRPEGSVSTLKIQRTERGDSAVYLCASSWDQGPYEQYFGPGTRLTVT.

This clone was recorded a few times. The chain recombines TRBV10-3 with TRBJ1-3; unclear D gene. The CDR3 totals 17 residues. Trimming took 3 bases from V and 0 from J, leaving 15 bases between them. Germline V lookup: CDR1 ENHRY, CDR2 SYGVKD. CDR3 in DNA: TGTGCCATCAGTGAAGGTCAGTGGGCAGACTCTGGAAACACCATATATTTT. Translating gives CAISEGQWADSGNTIYF.

The rearrangement joins TRBV7-2 to TRBJ2-5; maybe TRBD1 (6 bases). Germline V gene sequence: CDR1 SGHTA, CDR2 FQGNSA. The CDR3 is 14 residues long. V was cut by 2 bases and J by 2 bases, with 9 bases left in between. The CDR3 nucleotides read TGTGCCAGCAGCTTACCCGGACAGCAAGAGACCCAGTACTTC. Protein product: CASSLPGQQETQYF.

This chain links TRBV15 with TRBJ2-1; TRBD2 agrees at 7 bases. Germline loops: CDR1 LNHNV, CDR2 YYDKDF (reference sequence). The trim removed 5 bases at V and 3 bases at J, leaving 13 bases unmatched. There are 17 residues in the CDR3. The CDR3 here is CATSRGDPGSVYNEQFF. The CDR3 nucleotides read TGTGCCACCAGCCGGGGGGACCCCGGATCTGTCTACAATGAGCAGTTCTTC.

This clone has only one observation. The chain recombines TRBV29-1 with TRBJ2-5, with D possibly matching TRBD2 (5 bases). The V and J ends lost 1 base and 2 bases respectively, with 11 bases between them. The CDR3 runs to 14 residues. Germline V gene lookup returns CDR1 SQVTM and CDR2 ANQGSEA. The CDR3 sequence is CSVEGRTRQETQYF. In DNA, the CDR3 is TGCAGCGTTGAAGGGAGGACCCGACAAGAGACCCAGTACTTC.

This sequence joins TRBV5-1 and TRBJ1-2; D unclear. The V end lost 0 bases, the J end lost 5 bases, and 5 bases lay between the germline ends. The CDR3 contains 12 residues. Germline lookup yields CDR1 SGHRS and CDR2 YFSETQ. The CDR3 sequence: CASSLDQYGYTF. As DNA, the CDR3 is TGCGCCAGCAGCTTGGATCAGTATGGCTACACCTTC.

This clone was seen a few times. The chain joins TRBV23-1 to TRBJ2-3, with 8 bases that match TRBD2. TRBV23-1 carries the ORF label, with uncertain function. The CDR3 sequence is 16 residues long. Trimming cost V 0 bases and J 6 bases; bases outside gene matches: 8. The CDR3 here is CASSQSERELGDTQYF. The CDR3 coding sequence is TGCGCCAGCAGTCAATCTGAGCGGGAGTTAGGGGATACGCAGTATTTT.

V usage is TRBV5-1 and J usage is TRBJ2-7; D remains unclear. The CDR3 has 14 amino acids. Germline values: CDR1 SGHRS, CDR2 YFSETQ. V lost 0 bases and J 0 bases, leaving 7 bases between the germline ends. The CDR3 DNA reads TGCGCCAGCAGCTTGGACAGAATCTCCTACGAGCAGTACTTC. This gives the protein CASSLDRISYEQYF.

CDR3 residues: CASSEIAGAREQYF. CDR3 coding DNA: TGTGCCAGCAGCGAAATAGCGGGGGCACGGGAGCAGTACTTC. The chain carries TRBV9 and TRBJ2-7; the match to TRBD2 covers 9 bases. CDR1 is SGDLS and CDR2 is YYNGEE in the germline V gene. The CDR3 sequence is 14 residues long. Trimming cost V 3 bases and J 7 bases; bases outside gene matches: 8. Looking up the rest from reference TRBV9 and TRBJ2-7 gives the full variable domain: DSGVTQTPKHLITATGQRVTLRCSPRSGDLSVYWYQQSLDQGLQFLIQYYNGEERAKGNILERFSAQQFPDLHSELNLSSLELGDSALYFCASSEIAGAREQYFGPGTRLTVT.